These 10 T cell receptor beta chains originate from one sample sequenced in a study of blood T cell repertoires in COVID-19. Here immunoSEQ multiplex PCR was the method, and the copy in TCRdb shows in-frame clones only, minus some. This repertoire shows some 73,000 clones, more than 80% found once; its top ten account for approximately 35%. The specimen was peripheral blood. These receptors all come from an elderly woman with active or convalescent COVID-19.

V usage is TRBV27 and J usage is TRBJ2-7, with a tentative D call TRBD1 (5 bases). CDR3 length: 15 amino acids. Germline CDR1 is MNHEY and CDR2 is SMNVEV (reference sequence). The V end lost 5 bases, the J end lost 1 base, and 15 bases lay between the germline ends. The CDR3 loop is CASSPLDRLSYEQYF. CDR3 nucleotides: TGTGCCAGCAGTCCCCTCGACAGATTATCCTACGAGCAGTACTTC.

V usage is TRBV12-5 and J usage is TRBJ2-1; 12 positions match TRBD1. This CDR3 is 15 amino acids long. V was pared by 4 bases and J by 10 bases, with 8 bases of the junction left unmatched. Germline V lookup: CDR1 LGHNT, CDR2 FRNRAP. The CDR3 bases are TGTGCTAGTGGTTCCGGGACAGGGGGCGCGGGAGAGCAGTTCTTC. Amino acids: CASGSGTGGAGEQFF.

The gene calls are TRBV7-2 and TRBJ1-5; 7 nucleotides match TRBD1. The J segment lost 7 bases and the V segment lost 2 bases, leaving 11 bases of the junction unmatched. This CDR3 has 16 amino acids. CDR1 is SGHTA, CDR2 FQGNSA, per germline. The CDR3 nucleotides are TGTGCCAGCAGCTTAAGATCAAGACAGGGTAGCCAGCCCCAGCATTTT. Translation gives CASSLRSRQGSQPQHF.

The chain joins TRBV7-2 to TRBJ1-3; 7 nucleotides agree with TRBD1. This CDR3 has 18 amino acids. V lost 1 base and J lost 5; bases outside the gene matches: 14. From germline, CDR1 is SGHTA and CDR2 FQGNSA. The CDR3 DNA reads as TGTGCCAGCAGCTTAGTAGGGGGGAATACAGGGGAAAGAAACACCATATATTTT. As protein: CASSLVGGNTGERNTIYF.

The chain joins TRBV12-3 or TRBV12-4 to TRBJ2-3; 8 bases line up with TRBD2. V lost 6 bases, J lost 5 bases, and 4 bases stayed unmatched. The CDR3 is 13 residues long. CDR3: CASRTSGRDTQYF. The CDR3 DNA reads TGTGCCAGCAGAACTAGCGGCAGAGATACGCAGTATTTT.

The gene calls are TRBV3-1 (or the pseudogene TRBV3-2) and TRBJ1-1, with a tentative D call TRBD1 (5 bases). The V end lost 0 bases, the J end lost 10 bases, and 6 bases lay between the germline ends. The CDR3 contains 11 residues. Germline CDR1 LGHDT, CDR2 YNNKEL (reference sequence). The CDR3 is CASSQDRAAFF. For the CDR3, the DNA is TGTGCCAGCAGCCAAGACAGGGCAGCTTTCTTT.

This chain joins TRBV7-9 and TRBJ1-4; D possibly corresponds to TRBD1 (6 bases). V lost 3 bases, J lost 6 bases, and 11 bases lay in between. Germline lookup yields CDR1 SEHNR and CDR2 FQNEAQ (reference sequence). The CDR3 totals 14 residues. Here the CDR3 DNA reads TGTGCCAGCAGCTTCTCCAGGGGCTATGAAAAACTGTTTTTT. As protein: CASSFSRGYEKLFF.

The chain couples TRBV18 to TRBJ1-6; the match to TRBD1 covers 9 bases. V lost 5 bases and J lost 10; bases outside the gene matches: 18. CDR1 KGHSH and CDR2 LQKENI come from the germline V gene. This CDR3 has 18 amino acids. The CDR3 here is CASSSRGLDRGVSSPLHF. The CDR3 coding sequence is TGTGCCAGCTCAAGCCGAGGATTGGACAGGGGTGTCAGCTCACCCCTCCACTTT. Using reference TRBV18 and TRBJ1-6 for the parts outside the CDR3, the full variable domain is NAGVMQNPRHLVRRRGQEARLRCSPMKGHSHVYWYRQLPEEGLKFMVYLQKENIIDESGMPKERFSAEFPKEGPSILRIQQVVRGDSAAYFCASSSRGLDRGVSSPLHFGNGTRLTVT.

The rearrangement uses TRBV6-2 or TRBV6-3 and TRBJ1-5; TRBD1 matches at 7 bases. The ends lost 0 bases at V and 2 bases at J; junction bases unmatched: 1. This CDR3 is 15 amino acids long. Germline CDR1 is MNHEY and CDR2 is SVGEGT. The CDR3 nucleotides read TGTGCCAGCAGTTACTCGGGGACAGGCAATCAGCCCCAGCATTTT. Translation gives CASSYSGTGNQPQHF.

The chain carries TRBV5-5 and TRBJ2-3; D might be TRBD1 (6 bases). Trimming removed 4 bases at V and 2 bases at J, with 11 bases between. The length of the CDR3 is 14 residues. Germline CDR1 is SGHKS and CDR2 is YYEKEE (reference sequence). Here the CDR3 reads CASSGQSFTDTQYF. In DNA form, the CDR3 reads TGTGCCAGCAGCGGACAGTCATTCACAGATACGCAGTATTTT.